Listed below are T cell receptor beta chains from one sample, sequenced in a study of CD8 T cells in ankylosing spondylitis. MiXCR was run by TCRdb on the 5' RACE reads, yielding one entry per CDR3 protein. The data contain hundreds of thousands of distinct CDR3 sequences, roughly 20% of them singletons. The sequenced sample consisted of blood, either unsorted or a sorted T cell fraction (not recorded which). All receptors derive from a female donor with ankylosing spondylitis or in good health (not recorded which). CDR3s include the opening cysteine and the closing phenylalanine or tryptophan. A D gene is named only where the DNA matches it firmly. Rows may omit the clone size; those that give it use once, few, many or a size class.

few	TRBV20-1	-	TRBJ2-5	TGCAGTGCTAGAGACACCGGGACTCGACAAGAGACCCAGTACTTC	CSARDTGTRQETQYF
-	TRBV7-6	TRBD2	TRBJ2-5	TGTGCCAGCAGCCTGAGGACTAGCGGACAACAAGAGACCCAGTACTTC	CASSLRTSGQQETQYF
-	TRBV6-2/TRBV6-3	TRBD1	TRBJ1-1	TGTGCCAGCACCCCCGGGGGACAGGGGATCACTGAAGCTTTCTTT	CASTPGGQGITEAFF
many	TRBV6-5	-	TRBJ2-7	TGTGCCAGCAGTTACTTCGACCGAAGCTACGAGCAGTACTTC	CASSYFDRSYEQYF
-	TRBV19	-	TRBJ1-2	TGTGCCAGTACCTCATGGCCGGGGAAACCTTCTAACTATGGCTACACCTTC	CASTSWPGKPSNYGYTF
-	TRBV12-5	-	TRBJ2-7	TGTGCTAGTGGTTTGGTAGTCGCGGCGGCCCCCACTTCCTACGAGCAGTACTTC	CASGLVVAAAPTSYEQYF
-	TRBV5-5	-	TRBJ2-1	TGTGCCAGCAGCCCCAATTTCAACGGTTACAATGAGCAGTTCTTC	CASSPNFNGYNEQFF
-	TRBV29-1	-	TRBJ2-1	TGCAGCGCTGCTCCCGGACGGGACAATGAGCAGTTCTTC	CSAAPGRDNEQFF
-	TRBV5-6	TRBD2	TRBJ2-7	TGTGCCAGCAGCTCCGGGACTAGCGGTTACTACGAGCAGTACTTC	CASSSGTSGYYEQYF
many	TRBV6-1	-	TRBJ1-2	TGTGCCAGCAGTGAATGGGGACTGGACTATGGCTACACCTTC	CASSEWGLDYGYTF
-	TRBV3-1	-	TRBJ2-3	TGTGCCAGCAGCCAAGGCCCTAGCACAGATACGCAGTATTTT	CASSQGPSTDTQYF
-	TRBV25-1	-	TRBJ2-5	TGTGCCAGCAGTGAATACGGGGCCGAAAAGACCCAGTACTTC	CASSEYGAEKTQYF
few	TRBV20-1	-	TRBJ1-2	TGCAGTGCAACGCGACAGGCGAAGGGTGGCTACACCTTC	CSATRQAKGGYTF
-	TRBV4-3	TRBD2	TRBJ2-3	TGCGCCAGCAGCCCCAAGCGGGGATCTAGCACAGATACGCAGTATTTT	CASSPKRGSSTDTQYF